Listed here are 28 T cell receptor beta chains from one sample, sequenced in a study of PD-1 blockade in classical Hodgkin lymphoma. All the patients suffered relapse after autologous stem cell transplantation, and brentuximab vedotin exposure differed. Data came from immunoSEQ multiplex PCR; TCRdb stores just in-frame clones and leaves some out. The sample consists of 20,000 to 30,000 clones, 81% of them appearing once. The specimen was peripheral blood mononuclear cells (PBMCs), collected before the second cycle of nivolumab. These receptors were collected from a human donor with classical Hodgkin lymphoma.

The V call is TRBV1, the J call TRBJ2-1. TRBV1 is recorded as a pseudogene. The CDR3 contains 16 residues. The CDR3 sequence: CTSSRTGQRGGNEQFF. The CDR3, as DNA: TGCACCAGCAGTCGAACGGGGCAGAGAGGTGGCAATGAGCAGTTCTTC.

This chain links TRBV10-1 with TRBJ2-7; D call uncertain. Trimming took off 2 bases at V and 2 bases at J, with 13 bases between the two ends. The CDR3 has 15 amino acids. CDR1 WNHNN and CDR2 SYGVQD come from the germline V gene (reference sequence). CDR3: CASSETDTGPYEQYF. The DNA for the CDR3 is TGCGCCAGCAGTGAGACCGACACCGGACCCTACGAGCAGTACTTC.

This chain links TRBV25-1 with TRBJ2-1, with D possibly being TRBD1 (5 bases). The CDR3 is 12 residues long. Germline V CDR1 and CDR2: MGHDK, SYGVNS. With 6 bases removed from V and 7 bases from J, the gap between germline ends came to 10 bases. The CDR3 DNA sequence: TGTGCCAGCAGCTCAGGGCTAAATGAGCAGTTCTTC. It codes for CASSSGLNEQFF.

The rearrangement joins TRBV11-3 to TRBJ2-7, with a possible D match to TRBD2 (7 bases). CDR1 and CDR2 (germline): SGHNT, YENEEA. The CDR3 spans 14 residues. V was pared by 5 bases and J by 4 bases, with 15 bases between. The CDR3, as DNA: TGTGCCAGCAGCCCCGCGGGGGCCAGTTACGAGCAGTACTTC. This translates into CASSPAGASYEQYF.

This clone is categorized as hyperexpanded. The J gene is TRBJ2-1, the V gene TRBV28; 11 bases align to TRBD1. Germline trimming cut 7 bases from V and 15 bases from J; bases unmatched to any gene: 2. Germline V lookup: CDR1 MDHEN, CDR2 SYDVKM. This CDR3 region has 10 residues. CDR3 in DNA: TGTGCCAGCATGGGACAGGGGGTGTTCTTC. It encodes CASMGQGVFF.

The chain recombines TRBV25-1 with TRBJ2-1; 15 bases fit TRBD2. The CDR3 runs to 17 residues. V was pared by 8 bases and J by 5 bases, with 10 bases of the junction left unmatched. Germline V gives CDR1 MGHDK, CDR2 SYGVNS. As DNA, the CDR3 is TGTGCCAGCGCAGGACTAGCGGGAGGGCAGTCGCACAATGAGCAGTTCTTC. This translates into CASAGLAGGQSHNEQFF.

The genes are TRBV7-9 and TRBJ1-1; possibly TRBD1 for D (5 bases). The CDR3 runs to 15 residues. Per germline, CDR1 SEHNR and CDR2 FQNEAQ (reference sequence). The V end lost 5 bases, the J end lost 6 bases, and 19 bases lay between the germline ends. CDR3 in amino acids: CASSRRDRRNSEAFF. The CDR3, as DNA: TGTGCCAGCAGCCGACGGGACCGGCGGAATTCTGAAGCTTTCTTT.

The CDR3, as DNA: TGTGCCAGCAGTTTCGACAGGGGATCTTACCCTGGGGCCAACGTCCTGACTTTC. Translation gives CASSFDRGSYPGANVLTF. This sequence joins TRBV27 and TRBJ2-6, with 8 bases that match TRBD1. V lost 3 bases to trimming and J lost 2 bases; unmatched junction nucleotides: 9. The CDR3 spans 18 residues. CDR1 is MNHEY and CDR2 is SMNVEV in the germline V gene (reference sequence). Filled out from reference TRBV27 and TRBJ2-6, the complete variable domain reads EAQVTQNPRYLITVTGKKLTVTCSQNMNHEYMSWYRQDPGLGLRQIYYSMNVEVTDKGDVPEGYKVSRKEKRNFPLILESPSPNQTSLYFCASSFDRGSYPGANVLTFGAGSRLTVL.

The chain has TRBV9 and TRBJ1-4, with D tentatively TRBD1 (6 bases). This CDR3 spans 15 amino acids. CDR1 and CDR2 (germline): SGDLS, YYNGEE. V was clipped by 3 bases and J by 8 bases, with 17 bases between them. For the CDR3, the DNA is TGTGCCAGCAGCGCCCAGGGACAAGCGGGCGAAAAACTGTTTTTT. Translation: CASSAQGQAGEKLFF. Full variable domain (remainder filled in from reference TRBV9 and TRBJ1-4): DSGVTQTPKHLITATGQRVTLRCSPRSGDLSVYWYQQSLDQGLQFLIQYYNGEERAKGNILERFSAQQFPDLHSELNLSSLELGDSALYFCASSAQGQAGEKLFFGSGTQLSVL.

For this clone: The sample has other DNA sequences that encode this CDR3 too. The V gene is TRBV18, the J gene TRBJ2-5; no definite D call. V shed 2 bases and J shed 1 base, with 11 bases lying between them. Germline CDR1 KGHSH, CDR2 LQKENI. This CDR3 comprises 15 residues. CDR3 amino acids: CASSPIRTSQETQYF. CDR3 coding DNA: TGTGCCAGCTCACCAATCCGGACCTCCCAAGAGACCCAGTACTTC.

V is TRBV5-1 and J is TRBJ1-4; 9 bases align to TRBD1. Trimming removed 0 bases from V and 1 base from J; junction bases left unmatched: 1. CDR1 and CDR2 from the germline V gene are SGHRS and YFSETQ. The CDR3 covers 16 residues. CDR3 region: CASSLEGQGTNEKLFF. Here the CDR3 DNA reads TGCGCCAGCAGCTTGGAGGGACAGGGAACTAATGAAAAACTGTTTTTT.

The chain uses TRBV9 and TRBJ2-7; no reliable D call. With 2 bases removed from V and 2 bases from J, the gap between germline ends came to 11 bases. Germline CDR1 and CDR2: SGDLS and YYNGEE. The CDR3 spans 14 residues. As DNA, the CDR3 is TGTGCCAGCAGCGTCGAACTCGGCGCCTACGAGCAGTACTTC. It codes for CASSVELGAYEQYF.

The J gene is TRBJ1-5, the V gene TRBV5-1, with unresolved D. Germline lookup yields CDR1 SGHRS and CDR2 YFSETQ. The CDR3 extends over 15 amino acids. The V gene lost 1 base and the J gene lost 2 bases, with 10 bases spanning the gap. The CDR3 region is CASSLTGKGNQPQHF. CDR3 coding DNA: TGCGCCAGCAGCTTGACGGGCAAGGGCAATCAGCCCCAGCATTTT.

The chain uses TRBV20-1 and TRBJ1-1; 10 bases fit TRBD1. J gave up 10 bases and V 6 bases, and 5 bases lay outside the gene matches. CDR1 is DFQATT, CDR2 SNEGSKA, per germline (reference sequence). The CDR3 has 11 amino acids. The CDR3 bases are TGCAGTGCAAGACAGGGGGCGGGAGCTTTCTTT. It translates to CSARQGAGAFF.

The rearrangement links TRBV12-1 to TRBJ2-7; the table calls TRBD2, which could not be checked here. TRBV12-1 is an annotated pseudogene. The CDR3 has 16 residues. The CDR3 region is CASSPTGTSGSYEQYF. CDR3 nucleotides: TGTGCCAGCAGCCCCACCGGGACTAGCGGGTCCTACGAGCAGTACTTC.

The chain joins TRBV5-1 to TRBJ2-1; D gene uncertain. The ends were cut back, 3 bases at V and 12 bases at J, with 16 bases in the middle. The CDR3 sequence is 13 residues long. The germline V gene encodes CDR1 SGHRS and CDR2 YFSETQ. The CDR3 DNA reads as TGCGCCAGCAGCTCCGACAATGTTGGTGTGCAGTTCTTC. Its protein product is CASSSDNVGVQFF.

This clone was observed a few times. The chain carries TRBV30 and TRBJ2-7; a possible D gene is TRBD2 (6 bases). Trimming took off 4 bases at V and 1 base at J, with 11 bases between the two ends. There are 13 residues in the CDR3. Germline CDR1 and CDR2: GTSNPN and SVGIG (reference sequence). The CDR3 sequence is CAWTPAGSYEQYF. CDR3 nucleotide sequence: TGTGCCTGGACCCCCGCGGGGTCCTACGAGCAGTACTTC.

This chain links TRBV5-1 with TRBJ1-2, with 12 nucleotides matching TRBD1. The CDR3 has 15 residues. From germline, CDR1 is SGHRS and CDR2 YFSETQ. The ends lost 1 base at V and 7 bases at J; junction bases unmatched: 5. The DNA of the CDR3 is TGCGCCAGCAGCTTGCCGGGACAGGGGGCGGGTGGCTACACCTTC. This codes for CASSLPGQGAGGYTF. Filled out from reference TRBV5-1 and TRBJ1-2, the complete variable domain reads KAGVTQTPRYLIKTRGQQVTLSCSPISGHRSVSWYQQTPGQGLQFLFEYFSETQRNKGNFPGRFSGRQFSNSRSEMNVSTLELGDSALYLCASSLPGQGAGGYTFGSGTRLTVV.

This chain uses TRBV19 with TRBJ2-3, with a possible D match to TRBD1 (6 bases). The CDR3 is made up of 17 amino acids. The V and J ends lost 5 bases and 0 bases respectively, with 18 bases between them. CDR1 LNHDA and CDR2 SQIVND come from the germline V gene (reference sequence). The CDR3 sequence: CASSRKGDGTSTDTQYF. CDR3 in DNA: TGTGCCAGTAGTCGAAAGGGGGACGGTACTAGCACAGATACGCAGTATTTT.

The chain employs TRBV28 and TRBJ1-3; D is perhaps TRBD1 (5 bases). Trimming took 7 bases from V and 2 from J, leaving 27 bases between them. The V gene's germline CDR1 is MDHEN and CDR2 SYDVKM. The CDR3 totals 19 residues. CDR3 protein: CASTTAGLFTLGPGNTIYF. CDR3 sequence (DNA): TGTGCCAGCACCACGGCGGGACTATTTACACTTGGGCCTGGAAACACCATATATTTT. The full variable domain, in which reference TRBV28 and TRBJ1-3 provide the parts outside the CDR3, is DVKVTQSSRYLVKRTGEKVFLECVQDMDHENMFWYRQDPGLGLRLIYFSYDVKMKEKGDIPEGYSVSREKKERFSLILESASTNQTSMYLCASTTAGLFTLGPGNTIYFGEGSWLTVV.

This chain joins TRBV5-1 and TRBJ1-1; TRBD1 is a possible D gene (5 bases). The germline gives CDR1 SGHRS, CDR2 YFSETQ. V lost 5 bases and J 1 base, leaving 12 bases between the germline ends. The length of the CDR3 is 14 residues. CDR3 in DNA: TGCGCCAGCAGACCCGGGGCCAAGAACACTGAAGCTTTCTTT. Translated, it gives CASRPGAKNTEAFF.

The chain links TRBV6-1 to TRBJ2-7; 8 bases align to TRBD1. J gave up 4 bases and V 4 bases, and 6 bases lay outside the gene matches. In germline, CDR1 is MNHNS, CDR2 SASEGT. The CDR3 has 14 residues. The CDR3 loop reads CASSADRVSYEQYF. For the CDR3, the DNA is TGTGCCAGCAGTGCGGACAGGGTATCGTACGAGCAGTACTTC.

The rearrangement joins TRBV5-1 to TRBJ2-7; D assignment may be TRBD1 or TRBD2 (5 bases each). V shed 3 bases and J shed 1 base, with 8 bases lying between them. CDR3 size: 13 residues. The V gene's germline CDR1 is SGHRS and CDR2 YFSETQ. CDR3 DNA: TGCGCCAGCAGCTGGGGACGGTCCTACGAGCAGTACTTC. Translating it yields CASSWGRSYEQYF.

V and J are TRBV30 and TRBJ2-7; TRBD1 matches at 9 bases. Germline V gene sequence: CDR1 GTSNPN, CDR2 SVGIG (reference sequence). V trimming: 1 base; J trimming: 2 bases; junction bases outside the gene matches: 3. The CDR3 covers 14 residues. The CDR3 is CAWSGNRGPYEQYF. The CDR3 DNA reads TGTGCCTGGAGTGGCAACAGGGGGCCCTACGAGCAGTACTTC.

The rearrangement links TRBV18 to TRBJ2-5; tentative D call: TRBD1 (5 bases). The CDR3 is 16 residues long. CDR1 is KGHSH and CDR2 is LQKENI in the germline V gene. The V gene lost 4 bases and the J gene lost 2 bases, with 17 bases spanning the gap. The CDR3 nucleotides are TGTGCCAGCTCACAAGTACAGGACATAACTCAAGAGACCCAGTACTTC. Its protein product is CASSQVQDITQETQYF.

The chain links TRBV27 to TRBJ2-7; weak D call: TRBD1 (6 bases). Germline values: CDR1 MNHEY, CDR2 SMNVEV (reference sequence). Trimming removed 2 bases at V and 2 bases at J, with 16 bases between. The CDR3 is made up of 16 amino acids. The CDR3 region has the DNA TGTGCCAGCAGTTTAAAGGCAGGGGCTTCTCCCTACGAGCAGTACTTC. Translation gives CASSLKAGASPYEQYF.

The V gene is TRBV5-8, the J gene TRBJ2-7; no firm D call. Trimming took 0 bases from V and 3 from J, leaving 7 bases between them. The length of the CDR3 is 13 residues. Germline V lookup: CDR1 SGHTS, CDR2 YDEGEE. CDR3 protein: CASSLAGFYEQYF. CDR3 in DNA: TGTGCCAGCAGCTTGGCAGGTTTCTACGAGCAGTACTTC.

This clone was recorded once. J is TRBJ1-1 and V is TRBV7-9; D unclear. Germline assignment: CDR1 SEHNR and CDR2 FQNEAQ (reference sequence). This CDR3 is built from 13 residues. V lost 1 base and J 5 bases, leaving 8 bases between the germline ends. CDR3 sequence reads: CASSLGFGTEAFF. CDR3 nucleotides: TGTGCCAGCAGCTTAGGATTTGGAACTGAAGCTTTCTTT.